The T cell receptor (beta chain) under discussion was sequenced for a study of identical twins. This clonotype was picked up many times. TCRdb used MiXCR to reprocess the 5' RACE reads, holding one entry per CDR3 protein. The repertoire holds around 370,000 distinct CDR3 sequences, with about 10% as singletons. This TCR derives from a woman between 50 and 59 years old in good health. The sequenced sample consisted of naive T cells sorted from blood.

In DNA, the CDR3 is TGCGCCAGCAGCTTGGACGGGGGTGGTGAAAAACTGTTTTTT. This sequence encodes CASSLDGGGEKLFF. J is TRBJ1-4 and V is TRBV5-1; possible D gene TRBD1, 5 bases. CDR1 SGHRS and CDR2 YFSETQ come from the germline V gene. V was trimmed by 0 bases and J by 7 bases, leaving 10 bases between them. The CDR3 extends over 14 amino acids.